The rows below give T cell receptor beta chains drawn from one sample of a study of T cell responses to AZD1222 COVID-19 vaccine. This table comes from immunoSEQ multiplex PCR, and its TCRdb copy is limited to in-frame clones, with some not included. Of about 180,000 clones in the sample, 90% to 95% were seen once. Sample: peripheral blood, taken 28 days after the second dose of the MenACWY control vaccine. The receptors come from an adult who received the MenACWY meningococcal vaccine as a control. CDR3s include the opening cysteine and the closing phenylalanine or tryptophan. The listing skips clone size in some rows; elsewhere it reads once, few, many or a size class.

J gene | clone size | V gene | CDR3 protein
TRBJ2-5 | NA | TRBV7-3 | CASSLMGTGVQETQYF
TRBJ1-4 | NA | TRBV21-1 | CASSQDRNNEKLFF
TRBJ1-1 | NA | TRBV2 | CASSELLSPEAFF
TRBJ1-3 | NA | TRBV6-1 | CASSESYRGSGNTIYF
TRBJ1-1 | NA | TRBV16 | CASSPTGIEAFF
TRBJ2-1 | NA | TRBV7-9 | CASSLVARINEQFF
TRBJ2-1 | NA | TRBV10-3 | CAISEGLVGTSGSSYNEQFF
TRBJ1-6 | once | TRBV7-2 | CASSLAGFGNSPLHF
TRBJ1-2 | NA | TRBV5-1 | CASSPGQETGGYTF
TRBJ2-5 | NA | TRBV14 | CASSSSGLAGGPRETQYF
TRBJ1-1 | NA | TRBV6-5 | CASKEGGIQDTEAFF
TRBJ2-2 | NA | TRBV7-6 | CASSPGLPGELFF
TRBJ2-5 | once | TRBV25-1 | CASSEWTGVEETQYF
TRBJ2-4 | once | TRBV11-2 | CASSGDRNIQYF
TRBJ1-3 | NA | TRBV7-9 | CASSMSVSGNTIYF
TRBJ2-2 | NA | TRBV11-2 | CASSSIQANTGELFF
TRBJ1-3 | NA | TRBV11-2 | CASSLTMRAGNTIYF
TRBJ1-1 | once | TRBV28 | CASSLPHKAEAFF
TRBJ1-1 | NA | TRBV18 | CASSPKAGAVNTEAFF
TRBJ2-3 | few | TRBV3-1/TRBV3-2 | CASSLGAASGPKADTQYF
TRBJ2-7 | once | TRBV7-8 | CASSLGFPGAAYEQYF
TRBJ2-5 | NA | TRBV2 | CASSEYRGRMKTQYF
TRBJ1-1 | NA | TRBV18 | CASSSKVEVTEAFF
TRBJ1-2 | NA | TRBV18 | CASSPKDRAYGYTF
TRBJ1-5 | NA | TRBV7-9 | CASSSSGGRQPQHF
TRBJ1-4 | NA | TRBV11-2 | CASRLVGRQNEKLFF
TRBJ1-5 | NA | TRBV5-6 | CASSLFGTPYSNQPQHF
TRBJ1-3 | NA | TRBV12-3/TRBV12-4 | CASRLRVDTIYF
TRBJ2-2 | NA | TRBV5-1 | CASSLGGTTAELFF
TRBJ2-2 | NA | TRBV4-1 | CASSPGLGLAGGGSFIAGELFF
TRBJ1-2 | NA | TRBV6-2/TRBV6-3 | CASSTRRVEGYTF
TRBJ1-4 | NA | TRBV28 | CASSMGGSNEKLFF
TRBJ2-5 | NA | TRBV5-6 | CASSWGTGGAPQYF
TRBJ2-3 | NA | TRBV30 | CAWSVGLRDTQYF
TRBJ1-5 | NA | TRBV3-1/TRBV3-2 | CASSQGTHNQPQHF
TRBJ1-1 | once | TRBV30 | CAWDRSGNTEAFF
TRBJ1-5 | NA | TRBV27 | CASSLGTGWGSNQPQHF
TRBJ2-5 | NA | TRBV13 | CASSQRSGDQETQYF
TRBJ1-2 | NA | TRBV5-4 | CASSLEQAYYGYTF
TRBJ1-6 | few | TRBV5-1 | CASSSETGSRNSPLHF
TRBJ1-1 | NA | TRBV5-8 | CASSLYRGWTTEAFF
TRBJ2-5 | NA | TRBV7-9 | CASRVGQGSITETQYF
TRBJ1-6 | NA | TRBV5-1 | CASSLAGGGNSPLHF
TRBJ2-7 | NA | TRBV3-1/TRBV3-2 | CASSLRLLPYEQYF
TRBJ2-6 | NA | TRBV6-4 | CASSKDRAGANVLTF